These 29 T cell receptor beta chains share one sample of origin, sequenced in a study of a mutant IDH1 vaccine in newly diagnosed glioma. The time point is: week 35, safety follow-up. Every vaccination contained 300 ug of the mutant IDH1 20-mer peptide and was paired with topical imiquimod. These TCRs are of unknown antigen specificity. Produced via immunoSEQ multiplex PCR; TCRdb's table is partial and in-frame only. The table records approximately 44,000 clones, about three quarters of them present only once. Sequencing was performed on PBMCs, taken from a glioma patient whose treatment included an IDH1 peptide vaccine. Every receptor here comes from a man aged 40-50 years with glioma.

This chain connects TRBV4-1 to TRBJ1-2; 9 bases are a match to TRBD1. After removal of 2 bases from V and 8 bases from J, the junction contained 9 bases not matched to a gene. Germline CDR1 MGHRA, CDR2 YSYEKL. The CDR3 extends over 15 amino acids. CDR3 region: CASSQLPGQGDGYTF. The CDR3 DNA follows: TGCGCCAGCAGCCAACTCCCGGGACAGGGAGACGGCTACACCTTC.

This chain connects TRBV12-5 to TRBJ2-1, with D unclear. Germline lookup yields CDR1 LGHNT and CDR2 FRNRAP. Trimming removed 6 bases from V and 4 bases from J, with 13 bases in between. This CDR3 has 14 amino acids. CDR3 bases: TGTGCTAGTGGCTTCTCCACTACGTACAATGAGCAGTTCTTC. Its protein product is CASGFSTTYNEQFF.

This clone was observed a few times. This chain links TRBV4-1 with TRBJ1-2; D not certain. The germline V gene encodes CDR1 MGHRA and CDR2 YSYEKL. This CDR3 contains 12 residues. The V gene lost 1 base and the J gene lost 6 bases, with 6 bases spanning the gap. The DNA of the CDR3 is TGCGCCAGCAGCCAAGGGACTGATGGCTACACCTTC. This translates into CASSQGTDGYTF.

This chain links TRBV6-1 with TRBJ2-2, with D tentatively TRBD1 (5 bases). V gave up 1 base and J gave up 1 base, with 10 bases separating them. The CDR3 spans 16 residues. Germline CDR1 MNHNS, CDR2 SASEGT. The CDR3 spells CASSEEGWRNTGELFF. DNA for the CDR3: TGTGCCAGCAGTGAAGAGGGGTGGCGGAACACCGGGGAGCTGTTTTTT.

The genes are TRBV2 and TRBJ2-2, with unresolved D. The germline CDR1 and CDR2 sequences are SNHLY and FYNNEI. With 6 bases removed from V and 5 bases from J, the gap between germline ends came to 10 bases. The CDR3 extends over 13 amino acids. The chain's CDR3 is CASRASRTGELFF. In DNA form, the CDR3 reads TGTGCCAGCAGGGCCAGTCGGACCGGGGAGCTGTTTTTT.

This rearrangement joins TRBV6-5 to TRBJ1-5; D call uncertain. The CDR3 has 13 residues. V was trimmed by 6 bases and J by 7 bases, leaving 13 bases between them. Germline CDR1 MNHEY, CDR2 SVGAGI. CDR3 sequence (DNA): TGTGCCAGCAGCCCGGGGAGAAAACAGCCCCAGCATTTT. Translating it yields CASSPGRKQPQHF.

By share of the sample, this clone is medium-sized (0.01 to 0.1%). J is TRBJ1-5 and V is TRBV6-5; the D gene is possibly TRBD1 (5 bases). The V end lost 0 bases, the J end lost 1 base, and 7 bases lay between the germline ends. This CDR3 contains 15 residues. Per germline, CDR1 MNHEY and CDR2 SVGAGI. The CDR3 spells CASSYSKGSNQPQHF. CDR3 sequence (DNA): TGTGCCAGCAGTTACTCGAAGGGGAGCAATCAGCCCCAGCATTTT.

The chain links TRBV10-2 to TRBJ1-1; unclear D gene. CDR1 is WSHSY and CDR2 is SAAADI in the germline V gene. The CDR3 covers 13 residues. V was trimmed by 3 bases and J by 4 bases, leaving 9 bases between them. CDR3: CASSDWDPTEAFF. As DNA, the CDR3 is TGCGCCAGCAGTGACTGGGATCCCACTGAAGCTTTCTTT.

The rearrangement uses TRBV5-1 and TRBJ2-1; 9 bases are shared with TRBD2. V was pared by 0 bases and J by 7 bases, with 8 bases of the junction left unmatched. CDR3 length equals 16 residues. Per germline, CDR1 SGHRS and CDR2 YFSETQ. This chain's CDR3 is CASSLVAGGPGNEQFF. The CDR3 region has the DNA TGCGCCAGCAGCTTGGTGGCGGGAGGGCCCGGAAATGAGCAGTTCTTC.

The rearrangement links TRBV4-2 to TRBJ2-3; 8 bases are a match to TRBD2. CDR1 is LGHNA and CDR2 is YNFKEQ in the germline V gene. The CDR3 loop spans 15 amino acids. With V trimmed by 1 base and J by 4 bases, 4 bases remained unmatched. CDR3: CASSQVLAGPDTQYF. The CDR3 region has the DNA TGTGCCAGCAGCCAAGTCCTAGCGGGCCCAGATACGCAGTATTTT.

The V and J genes are TRBV5-4 and TRBJ2-7; 8 bases align to TRBD2. Germline CDR1 reads SGHNT; CDR2 reads YYREEE (reference sequence). The CDR3 extends over 16 amino acids. V lost 0 bases, J lost 4 bases, and 9 bases stayed unmatched. The CDR3 loop reads CASSLDRAGVVYEQYF. In nucleotides, the CDR3 is TGTGCCAGCAGCTTGGATCGAGCGGGAGTCGTGTACGAGCAGTACTTC.

J is TRBJ2-2 and V is TRBV11-2, with D hard to call. Trimming shortened V by 5 bases and J by 3 bases, and 13 bases separated the two germline ends. CDR3 length equals 15 residues. Germline V gene lookup returns CDR1 SGHAT and CDR2 FQNNGV. CDR3 bases: TGTGCCAGCAGCCCCATGATAGGGTACACCGGGGAGCTGTTTTTT. It translates to CASSPMIGYTGELFF.

The CDR3 coding sequence is TGTGCCAGCAGCATAGCGGGAAGGCTCTACGAGCAGTACTTC. It specifies CASSIAGRLYEQYF. The chain is built from TRBV5-4 and TRBJ2-7, with 8 bases that match TRBD2. The CDR3 contains 14 residues. V dropped 4 bases and J dropped 3; count of bases not matched to a gene: 6. Germline V gene sequence: CDR1 SGHNT, CDR2 YYREEE (reference sequence).

This chain connects TRBV28 to TRBJ2-1; no reliable D call. V lost 2 bases and J 3 bases, leaving 14 bases between the germline ends. Germline V gives CDR1 MDHEN, CDR2 SYDVKM. This CDR3 has 16 residues. The CDR3 bases are TGTGCCAGCAGTTTACGCCCATACACAAGCTACAATGAGCAGTTCTTC. Its translation: CASSLRPYTSYNEQFF.

The chain combines TRBV15 with TRBJ1-2, with TRBD1 matching over 7 bases. CDR3 length equals 16 residues. Trimming removed 1 base from V and 0 bases from J; junction bases left unmatched: 5. The germline CDR1 and CDR2 sequences are LNHNV and YYDKDF (reference sequence). The CDR3 protein is CATSRVGGRANYGYTF. DNA of the CDR3: TGTGCCACCAGCAGAGTAGGGGGCAGAGCTAACTATGGCTACACCTTC.

This sequence joins TRBV7-9 and TRBJ2-5; TRBD2 matches at 10 bases. There are 18 residues in the CDR3. Germline CDR1 reads SEHNR; CDR2 reads FQNEAQ (reference sequence). With 1 base clipped from V and 5 bases from J, the junction kept 13 bases outside the gene matches. This CDR3 reads CASSLDGNLAGVGETQYF. DNA of the CDR3: TGTGCCAGCAGCTTAGATGGTAACCTAGCGGGAGTCGGGGAGACCCAGTACTTC.

This clone was recorded only once. The chain combines TRBV6-6 with TRBJ2-1; D uncertain. The CDR3 is made up of 14 amino acids. The V gene lost 4 bases and the J gene lost 0 bases, with 7 bases spanning the gap. The V gene's germline CDR1 is MNHNY and CDR2 SVGAGI (reference sequence). In DNA, the CDR3 is TGTGCCAGCAGTTCCGATAGCTCCTACAATGAGCAGTTCTTC. This translates into CASSSDSSYNEQFF.

The chain is built from TRBV6-1 and TRBJ2-7; TRBD1 aligns across 8 bases. CDR1 is MNHNS and CDR2 is SASEGT in the germline V gene. J was trimmed by 4 bases and V by 4 bases; bases with no gene match: 15. The CDR3 length is 17 residues. CDR3: CASSAPWIGQGKYEQYF. The CDR3 DNA is TGTGCCAGCAGTGCGCCTTGGATAGGACAGGGAAAGTACGAGCAGTACTTC.

The J gene is TRBJ2-7, the V gene TRBV13; 7 bases line up with TRBD1. CDR1 and CDR2 (germline): PRHDT, FYEKMQ (reference sequence). V lost 4 bases to trimming and J lost 5 bases; unmatched junction nucleotides: 14. The CDR3 consists of 16 residues. The CDR3 protein is CASSSTSAQGVHEQYV. The CDR3 DNA sequence: TGTGCCAGCAGCTCCACCTCGGCCCAGGGGGTCCACGAGCAGTACGTC.

The chain has TRBV6-1 and TRBJ1-1; no firm D call. The CDR3 consists of 13 residues. In germline, CDR1 is MNHNS, CDR2 SASEGT. V shed 2 bases and J shed 5 bases, with 9 bases lying between them. CDR3 region: CASSEQERTEAFF. In DNA form, the CDR3 reads TGTGCCAGCAGTGAACAGGAAAGGACTGAAGCTTTCTTT.

This clone was observed many times. The V gene is TRBV7-8, the J gene TRBJ1-3; tentative D call: TRBD1 (6 bases). Germline V gene lookup returns CDR1 SGHVS and CDR2 FQNEAQ. The CDR3 extends over 15 amino acids. The ends were cut back, 5 bases at V and 0 bases at J, with 11 bases in the middle. The CDR3 DNA is TGTGCCAGCAGCCTAGGGACATCCTCTGGAAACACCATATATTTT. Its translation: CASSLGTSSGNTIYF.

The gene calls are TRBV19 and TRBJ2-7; possible D gene TRBD1, 6 bases. CDR1 LNHDA and CDR2 SQIVND come from the germline V gene (reference sequence). The CDR3 has 13 amino acids. Trimming took 3 bases from V and 4 from J, leaving 10 bases between them. The CDR3, as DNA: TGTGCCAGTAGTATCGGCACAGGGTACGAGCAGTACGTC. Its translation is CASSIGTGYEQYV.

The chain has TRBV5-4 and TRBJ1-4; D is uncertain. Between the trimmed V and J ends, which lost 5 bases and 8 bases, there was a span of 16 bases. The CDR3 loop spans 14 amino acids. The germline gives CDR1 SGHNT, CDR2 YYREEE (reference sequence). The chain's CDR3 is CASSADFKVEKLFF. In DNA, the CDR3 is TGTGCCAGCAGTGCGGATTTTAAAGTAGAAAAACTGTTTTTT. The variable domain in full, completed from reference TRBV5-4 and TRBJ1-4, reads ETGVTQSPTHLIKTRGQQVTLRCSSQSGHNTVSWYQQALGQGPQFIFQYYREEENGRGNFPPRFSGLQFPNYSSELNVNALELDDSALYLCASSADFKVEKLFFGSGTQLSVL.

The rearrangement joins TRBV11-3 to TRBJ2-1; 9 positions agree with TRBD2. After removal of 5 bases from V and 4 bases from J, the junction contained 9 bases not matched to a gene. CDR3 size: 16 residues. CDR1 and CDR2 (germline): SGHNT, YENEEA. The DNA of the CDR3 is TGTGCCAGCAGCAACCCTCTAGCGGGAAGGTACAATGAGCAGTTCTTC. Amino acid sequence: CASSNPLAGRYNEQFF.

The chain uses TRBV4-1 and TRBJ1-5; unclear D gene. Looked up from germline, CDR1 is MGHRA and CDR2 is YSYEKL. V was cut by 4 bases and J by 9 bases, with 19 bases left in between. The CDR3 extends over 15 amino acids. This CDR3 reads CASSRPGRVVRPQHF. The CDR3 region has the DNA TGCGCCAGCAGCCGACCTGGGCGGGTTGTTCGGCCCCAGCATTTT.

The chain links TRBV27 to TRBJ2-2; D call uncertain. V was trimmed by 6 bases and J by 8 bases, leaving 10 bases between them. The CDR3 runs 12 residues. The germline CDR1 and CDR2 sequences are MNHEY and SMNVEV (reference sequence). CDR3 in DNA: TGTGCCAGCAGCCTGATCCGAGGGGAGCTGTTTTTT. It is translated as CASSLIRGELFF.

The chain has TRBV14 and TRBJ1-2; 9 nucleotides match TRBD1. The trim removed 0 bases at V and 8 bases at J, leaving 7 bases unmatched. The CDR3 runs to 15 residues. CDR1 and CDR2 (germline): SGHDN, FVKESK. The CDR3 spells CASSQERDRVSGYTF. DNA of the CDR3: TGTGCCAGCAGCCAAGAACGGGACAGGGTATCCGGCTACACCTTC.

The sample holds one count of this clone. The chain links TRBV4-2 to TRBJ2-2, with 10 bases lining up with TRBD2. CDR1 is LGHNA, CDR2 YNFKEQ, per germline. This CDR3 region has 21 residues. The J segment lost 3 bases and the V segment lost 3 bases, leaving 19 bases of the junction unmatched. The CDR3: CASSQGSVWQREGPDTGELFF. DNA for the CDR3: TGTGCCAGCAGCCAGGGGTCAGTCTGGCAGCGGGAGGGCCCCGACACCGGGGAGCTGTTTTTT.

The chain is built from TRBV7-8 and TRBJ2-1; perhaps D is TRBD1 or TRBD2 (5 bases each). The CDR3 contains 18 residues. Trimming pared 1 base from V and 3 bases from J, leaving 19 bases between. CDR1 and CDR2 (germline): SGHVS, FQNEAQ. The CDR3 region is CASSLDHLGRRVYNEQFF. The DNA of the CDR3 is TGTGCCAGCAGCTTAGATCATTTGGGACGTAGAGTCTACAATGAGCAGTTCTTC. Full variable domain (rest looked up from reference TRBV7-8 and TRBJ2-1): GAGVSQSPRYKVAKRGQDVALRCDPISGHVSLFWYQQALGQGPEFLTYFQNEAQLDKSGLPSDRFFAERPEGSVSTLKIQRTQQEDSAVYLCASSLDHLGRRVYNEQFFGPGTRLTVL.